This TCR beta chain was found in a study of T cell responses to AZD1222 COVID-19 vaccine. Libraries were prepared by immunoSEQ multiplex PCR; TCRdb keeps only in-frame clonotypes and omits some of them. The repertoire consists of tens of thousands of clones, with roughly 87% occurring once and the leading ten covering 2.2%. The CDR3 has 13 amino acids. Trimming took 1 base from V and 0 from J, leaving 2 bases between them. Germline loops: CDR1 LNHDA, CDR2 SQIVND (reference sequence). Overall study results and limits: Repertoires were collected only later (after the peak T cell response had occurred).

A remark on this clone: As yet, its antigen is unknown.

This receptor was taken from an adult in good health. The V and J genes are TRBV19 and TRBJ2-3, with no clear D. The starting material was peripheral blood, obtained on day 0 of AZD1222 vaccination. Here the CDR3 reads CASSIASTDTQYF. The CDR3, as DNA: TGTGCCAGTAGTATAGCCAGCACAGATACGCAGTATTTT.